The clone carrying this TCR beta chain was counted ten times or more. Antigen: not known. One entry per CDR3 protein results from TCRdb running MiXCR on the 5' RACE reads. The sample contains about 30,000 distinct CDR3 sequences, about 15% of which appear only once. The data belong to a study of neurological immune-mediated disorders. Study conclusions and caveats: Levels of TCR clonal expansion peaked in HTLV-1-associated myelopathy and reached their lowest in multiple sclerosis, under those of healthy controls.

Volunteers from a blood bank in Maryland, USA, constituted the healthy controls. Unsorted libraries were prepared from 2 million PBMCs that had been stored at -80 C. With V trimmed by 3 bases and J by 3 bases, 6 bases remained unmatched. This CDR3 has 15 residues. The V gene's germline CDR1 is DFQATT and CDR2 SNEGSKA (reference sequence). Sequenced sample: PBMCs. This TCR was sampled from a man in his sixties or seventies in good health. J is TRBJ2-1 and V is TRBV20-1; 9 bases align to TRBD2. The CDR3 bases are TGCAGTGCTAGGGTTGCGGGGGGGTACTACAATGAGCAGTTCTTC. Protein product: CSARVAGGYYNEQFF.